These 20 T cell receptor beta chains were sequenced from one sample in a study of PD-L1 blockade in urothelial cancer. Time point specified: pretreatment peripheral blood. The repertoire was sequenced with immunoSEQ multiplex PCR; TCRdb's copy has only in-frame clones and lacks some. This table holds about 72,000 clones, around 90% found once. Sample: PBMCs, taken around atezolizumab (anti-PD-L1) treatment. The receptors derive from a man aged 70-80 years with urothelial cancer.

Here the CDR3 reads CASSQAQANTEAFF. In nucleotides, the CDR3 is TGCGCCAGCAGCCAGGCCCAGGCGAACACTGAAGCTTTCTTT. The chain is built from TRBV5-1 and TRBJ1-1; D call uncertain. Germline V lookup: CDR1 SGHRS, CDR2 YFSETQ. V lost 4 bases, J lost 1 base, and 11 bases lay in between. This CDR3 comprises 14 residues.

The J gene is TRBJ1-4, the V gene TRBV4-1; tentative D call: TRBD1 (5 bases). The V end lost 0 bases, the J end lost 8 bases, and 13 bases lay between the germline ends. CDR1 is MGHRA, CDR2 YSYEKL, per germline. This CDR3 spans 15 amino acids. CDR3 coding DNA: TGCGCCAGCAGCCAAGATACCAGGGTGGGGGAAAAACTGTTTTTT. Protein: CASSQDTRVGEKLFF.

The CDR3 loop is CASSLELVQNNEQFF. CDR3 in DNA: TGTGCCAGCAGCTTGGAACTAGTCCAGAACAATGAGCAGTTCTTC. The V gene is TRBV5-6, the J gene TRBJ2-1; D might be TRBD2 (5 bases). The CDR3 totals 15 residues. Trimming cost V 0 bases and J 5 bases, with 12 bases left between them. CDR1 and CDR2 (germline): SGHDT, YYEEEE.

The V call is TRBV6-5, the J call TRBJ1-4; D gene ambiguous. The CDR3 extends over 14 amino acids. Trimming removed 2 bases from V and 4 bases from J, with 8 bases in between. The germline V gene has CDR1 MNHEY and CDR2 SVGAGI. CDR3 DNA: TGTGCCAGCAGTTACCGTGGCCTTAATGAAAAACTGTTTTTT. As protein: CASSYRGLNEKLFF.

This clone came up a few times. The V and J genes are TRBV29-1 and TRBJ2-7; 10 nucleotides align to TRBD1. The CDR3 has 12 residues. Trimming at V came to 8 bases and at J to 3 bases, leaving 4 bases not matched to a gene. Germline CDR1 is SQVTM and CDR2 is ANQGSEA. In DNA form, the CDR3 reads TGCAGCATCCGGACAGGGGGCTACGAGCAGTACTTC. Protein: CSIRTGGYEQYF.

The chain carries TRBV7-8 and TRBJ1-5; no reliable D call. Trimming took off 1 base at V and 3 bases at J, with 4 bases between the two ends. Looked up from germline, CDR1 is SGHVS and CDR2 is FQNEAQ. The CDR3 sequence is 13 residues long. CDR3 in amino acids: CASSLGHNQPQHF. The CDR3 DNA reads TGTGCCAGCAGCTTAGGGCACAATCAGCCCCAGCATTTT. The entire variable domain, with the rest obtained from reference TRBV7-8 and TRBJ1-5, is as follows: GAGVSQSPRYKVAKRGQDVALRCDPISGHVSLFWYQQALGQGPEFLTYFQNEAQLDKSGLPSDRFFAERPEGSVSTLKIQRTQQEDSAVYLCASSLGHNQPQHFGDGTRLSIL.

The chain joins TRBV6-1 to TRBJ1-5; 7 bases are shared with TRBD1. The ends lost 6 bases at V and 2 bases at J; junction bases unmatched: 7. The germline gives CDR1 MNHNS, CDR2 SASEGT. This CDR3 region has 15 residues. The CDR3 nucleotides are TGTGCCAGCAGGAGTGGAGGGGGCGGCAATCAGCCCCAGCATTTT. This encodes CASRSGGGGNQPQHF.

V usage is TRBV5-4 and J usage is TRBJ2-1; TRBD1 agrees at 8 bases. This CDR3 region has 16 residues. Trimming removed 1 base from V and 5 bases from J; junction bases left unmatched: 8. CDR1 and CDR2 from the germline V gene are SGHNT and YYREEE (reference sequence). Here the CDR3 DNA reads TGTGCCAGCAGCTTGCAGGCACAGGGGGTGAACAATGAGCAGTTCTTC. Amino acids: CASSLQAQGVNNEQFF.

The chain employs TRBV19 and TRBJ2-1; 7 bases map to TRBD2. This CDR3 spans 14 amino acids. V was pared by 4 bases and J by 8 bases, with 8 bases of the junction left unmatched. Germline CDR1 LNHDA, CDR2 SQIVND (reference sequence). The CDR3 is CASSRGGPYDEQFF. The CDR3 DNA is TGTGCCAGTAGTAGGGGGGGACCGTATGATGAGCAGTTCTTC. Supplemented by reference TRBV19 and TRBJ2-1, the full variable domain reads DGGITQSPKYLFRKEGQNVTLSCEQNLNHDAMYWYRQDPGQGLRLIYYSQIVNDFQKGDIAEGYSVSREKKESFPLTVTSAQKNPTAFYLCASSRGGPYDEQFFGPGTRLTVL.

The gene calls are TRBV12-5 and TRBJ2-1; the D gene is possibly TRBD2 (6 bases). Between the trimmed V and J ends, which lost 5 bases and 4 bases, there was a span of 12 bases. Germline CDR1 LGHNT, CDR2 FRNRAP. The CDR3 has 14 amino acids. CDR3: CASGLGTSYNEQFF. As DNA, the CDR3 is TGTGCTAGTGGTCTAGGGACTTCTTACAATGAGCAGTTCTTC. The variable domain in full, completed from reference TRBV12-5 and TRBJ2-1, reads DARVTQTPRHKVTEMGQEVTMRCQPILGHNTVFWYRQTMMQGLELLAYFRNRAPLDDSGMPKDRFSAEMPDATLATLKIQPSEPRDSAVYFCASGLGTSYNEQFFGPGTRLTVL.

This clone was seen a single time. The chain couples TRBV5-5 to TRBJ2-5; the match to TRBD1 covers 8 bases. V was pared by 3 bases and J by 5 bases, with 9 bases of the junction left unmatched. This CDR3 is built from 15 residues. Germline assignment: CDR1 SGHKS and CDR2 YYEKEE (reference sequence). The CDR3 loop is CASSSTRQGWETQYF. DNA of the CDR3: TGTGCCAGCAGCTCCACCAGACAGGGGTGGGAGACCCAGTACTTC. Filled out from reference TRBV5-5 and TRBJ2-5, the complete variable domain reads DAGVTQSPTHLIKTRGQQVTLRCSPISGHKSVSWYQQVLGQGPQFIFQYYEKEERGRGNFPDRFSARQFPNYSSELNVNALLLGDSALYLCASSSTRQGWETQYFGPGTRLLVL.

The CDR3 reads CASSPRSPETQYF. The CDR3 region has the DNA TGTGCCAGCTCACCGCGATCCCCCGAGACCCAGTACTTC. V gene TRBV18 combines with J gene TRBJ2-5; D is unresolved. Germline CDR1 is KGHSH and CDR2 is LQKENI. This CDR3 has 13 residues. V was shortened by 3 bases and J by 5 bases, with 10 bases between the two germline ends.

V gene TRBV5-1 combines with J gene TRBJ2-2; D is perhaps TRBD1 (5 bases). There are 15 residues in the CDR3. Between the trimmed V and J ends, which lost 3 bases and 1 base, there was a span of 10 bases. The germline gives CDR1 SGHRS, CDR2 YFSETQ. CDR3 DNA: TGCGCCAGCAGCTCGCTAGGACAGAACACCGGGGAGCTGTTTTTT. This codes for CASSSLGQNTGELFF.

The chain is built from TRBV4-1 and TRBJ2-3; D gene unclear. The CDR3 length is 14 residues. Trimming stripped 1 base from V and 2 bases from J, with 7 bases between. Germline V gene sequence: CDR1 MGHRA, CDR2 YSYEKL. The CDR3 loop is CASSQGQFTDTQYF. The CDR3 DNA reads TGCGCCAGCAGCCAAGGCCAGTTCACAGATACGCAGTATTTT.

This chain connects TRBV6-5 to TRBJ2-7, with 7 bases that match TRBD1. Unmatched junction bases numbered 8, after V lost 7 bases and J lost 2 bases. Germline CDR1 and CDR2: MNHEY and SVGAGI. CDR3 length: 14 amino acids. For the CDR3, the DNA is TGTGCCAGCAATCCGGGACAGATCCCCTACGAGCAGTACTTC. It yields the protein CASNPGQIPYEQYF.

The V and J genes are TRBV7-9 and TRBJ2-2; TRBD2 matches 10 bases. The germline gives CDR1 SEHNR, CDR2 FQNEAQ (reference sequence). J was trimmed by 0 bases and V by 3 bases; bases with no gene match: 1. The CDR3 is made up of 16 amino acids. The CDR3 loop reads CASSFGLAANTGELFF. CDR3 DNA sequence: TGTGCCAGCAGCTTTGGACTAGCGGCGAACACCGGGGAGCTGTTTTTT.

This chain connects TRBV18 to TRBJ2-7; D unresolved. There are 14 residues in the CDR3. V gave up 2 bases and J gave up 5 bases, with 13 bases separating them. CDR1 is KGHSH and CDR2 is LQKENI in the germline V gene. Here the CDR3 reads CASSPVPYYDEQYF. CDR3 DNA sequence: TGTGCCAGCTCACCAGTCCCCTACTACGACGAGCAGTACTTC. The full variable domain, with the rest looked up from reference TRBV18 and TRBJ2-7, is NAGVMQNPRHLVRRRGQEARLRCSPMKGHSHVYWYRQLPEEGLKFMVYLQKENIIDESGMPKERFSAEFPKEGPSILRIQQVVRGDSAAYFCASSPVPYYDEQYFGPGTRLTVT.

The V and J genes are TRBV11-2 and TRBJ1-1, with D possibly being TRBD1 (5 bases). There are 12 residues in the CDR3. Germline V lookup: CDR1 SGHAT, CDR2 FQNNGV. The V end was cut by 5 bases, the J end by 11 bases, with 15 bases between. DNA of the CDR3: TGTGCCAGCAGCCGCGGGGGGGAGAACGCTTTCTTT. Translated: CASSRGGENAFF.

The chain employs TRBV7-3 and TRBJ2-3; no clear D. CDR1 and CDR2 (germline): SGHTA, FQGTGA. Trimming stripped 1 base from V and 2 bases from J, with 4 bases between. This CDR3 spans 13 amino acids. CDR3 in DNA: TGTGCCAGCAGCTTAAGTCACACAGATACGCAGTATTTT. Translation gives CASSLSHTDTQYF.

This chain connects TRBV27 to TRBJ2-1, with 7 bases aligning to TRBD2. The CDR3 consists of 15 residues. Unmatched junction bases numbered 9, after V lost 5 bases and J lost 5 bases. CDR1 is MNHEY, CDR2 SMNVEV, per germline (reference sequence). In DNA, the CDR3 is TGTGCCAGCAGTCCCGAGGCGGGAGAGAACAATGAGCAGTTCTTC. Translating it yields CASSPEAGENNEQFF.